The 8 T cell receptor beta chains below all came from one sample that was sequenced in a study of response to subunit inactivated influenza vaccine. TCRdb fed the RT-PCR reads into MiXCR, producing one record per CDR3 protein. Among about 780,000 distinct CDR3 sequences, less than 20% were seen once, and the ten largest hold approximately 10%. The sequencing here drew on PBMCs from blood, taken more than 4 days after vaccination. The receptors shown here come from a man aged 50-59 years who received an inactivated influenza vaccine.

This clonotype was seen ten or more times. V usage is TRBV5-6 and J usage is TRBJ2-3; 8 bases are shared with TRBD1. This CDR3 comprises 14 residues. Germline CDR1 is SGHDT and CDR2 is YYEEEE. With V trimmed by 4 bases and J by 4 bases, 5 bases remained unmatched. CDR3 loop: CASSIRGRADTQYF. CDR3 coding DNA: TGTGCCAGCAGCATCAGGGGGCGGGCAGATACGCAGTATTTT.

The V call is TRBV15, the J call TRBJ1-5; no clear D gene. The germline CDR1 and CDR2 sequences are LNHNV and YYDKDF (reference sequence). V was cut by 0 bases and J by 4 bases, with 10 bases left in between. CDR3 length equals 15 residues. Here the CDR3 DNA reads TGTGCCACCAGCAGAGATCCTTCAGCGAATCAGCCCCAGCATTTT. It is translated as CATSRDPSANQPQHF.

This clonotype showed up just a few times. V is TRBV7-2 and J is TRBJ2-2; D not resolved. CDR1 and CDR2 (germline): SGHTA, FQGNSA. The ends were cut back, 4 bases at V and 0 bases at J, with 9 bases in the middle. This CDR3 region has 15 residues. The DNA of the CDR3 is TGTGCCAGCAGCTCCACACCAGCGAACACCGGGGAGCTGTTTTTT. It codes for CASSSTPANTGELFF.

The chain couples TRBV20-1 to TRBJ2-2; 11 bases fit TRBD2. Trimming took 6 bases from V and 5 from J; bases not matched to a gene: 14. This CDR3 spans 17 amino acids. CDR1 DFQATT and CDR2 SNEGSKA come from the germline V gene (reference sequence). CDR3 DNA sequence: TGCAGTGCGCCGGGACTAGCGGCCACTGGGTGGACCGGGGAGCTGTTTTTT. It translates to CSAPGLAATGWTGELFF.

This chain uses TRBV6-1 with TRBJ2-1; D might be TRBD1 (6 bases). The CDR3 sequence is 18 residues long. CDR1 and CDR2 (germline): MNHNS, SASEGT. Trimming took 4 bases from V and 7 from J, leaving 26 bases between them. The CDR3 protein is CASSGMRQASSMWNEQFF. The DNA of the CDR3 is TGTGCCAGCAGTGGGATGAGACAGGCGAGCTCCATGTGGAATGAGCAGTTCTTC.

The chain combines TRBV7-2 with TRBJ2-2; D uncertain. This CDR3 spans 16 amino acids. V gave up 5 bases and J gave up 6 bases, with 19 bases separating them. Germline V gene lookup returns CDR1 SGHTA and CDR2 FQGNSA. CDR3 sequence: CASSTQTLVTAGELFF. The DNA of the CDR3 is TGTGCCAGCAGCACCCAGACTCTAGTTACCGCCGGGGAGCTGTTTTTT.

This clonotype was seen repeatedly, ten times or more. V usage is TRBV29-1 and J usage is TRBJ2-3; possible D gene TRBD2, 5 bases. The V end lost 0 bases, the J end lost 3 bases, and 10 bases lay between the germline ends. CDR3 length equals 14 residues. CDR1 and CDR2 from the germline V gene are SQVTM and ANQGSEA. The CDR3 protein is CSVEDAGRTDTQYF. The DNA for the CDR3 is TGCAGCGTTGAAGATGCGGGTCGAACAGATACGCAGTATTTT.

This clonotype was recorded a few times. The chain has TRBV12-3 or TRBV12-4 and TRBJ2-1, with a possible D match to TRBD2 (6 bases). The CDR3 sequence is 17 residues long. V lost 1 base, J lost 8 bases, and 21 bases lay in between. The CDR3 reads CASSLGAGTPRGDEQFF. CDR3 DNA: TGTGCCAGCAGTTTAGGGGCCGGGACCCCGCGGGGCGATGAGCAGTTCTTC.